This section outlines one T cell receptor (beta chain) sequence together with its context. What it binds is not known. This sample was included in a study of monozygotic twins with inflammatory bowel disease. Study-level findings and limits: Especially where disease activity was present, IBD patients had fewer clonotypes in common with others than healthy twins did.

The CDR3 extends over 15 amino acids. Germline values: CDR1 SGHRS, CDR2 YFSETQ. No T cells were sorted before total RNA was taken from whole blood. TCRdb re-called the 5' RACE reads; every CDR3 protein appears as one record, without DNA. The sample holds more than 300,000 distinct CDR3 sequences. This chain connects TRBV5-1 to TRBJ2-7; the D gene TCRdb calls, TRBD2, cannot be checked with no DNA. This sequence originates from a human donor with ulcerative colitis or Crohn's disease, or a healthy co-twin of an affected twin (not recorded which). Source material: blood. The CDR3 loop is CASSLSGTSTYEQYF.